The 2 T cell receptor beta chains given below trace back to one sample, sequenced in a study of radiation and T cells in renal cell carcinoma. The time point is: blood 2 weeks post-SBRT. Described treatment: 15 Gy SBRT to primary tumor, nephrectomy 4 weeks later. The repertoire was sequenced with immunoSEQ multiplex PCR; TCRdb's copy has only in-frame clones and lacks some. The data contain about 130,000 clones, around 85% of them seen just once; the ten biggest clones take up 5.8%. Sequences were derived from blood, sampled from a patient whose treatment included radiotherapy and nephrectomy. These receptors came from a man aged 50 to 59 with renal cell carcinoma.

V gene TRBV15 combines with J gene TRBJ1-2; a weak D match, TRBD1 (5 bases). Germline CDR1 and CDR2: LNHNV and YYDKDF (reference sequence). The V end was cut by 1 base, the J end by 2 bases, with 11 bases between. There are 15 residues in the CDR3. For the CDR3, the DNA is TGTGCCACCAGCAGAGTCCCCGGGACCAACTATGGCTACACCTTC. Amino acids: CATSRVPGTNYGYTF.

This sequence joins TRBV1 and TRBJ1-3. TRBV1 is flagged as a pseudogene. The CDR3 spans 14 residues. The CDR3: CTSSPWRAGNTIYF. The CDR3 nucleotides read TGCACCAGCAGCCCCTGGAGGGCCGGAAACACCATATATTTT.